This T cell receptor beta chain was documented in a study of blood T cell repertoires in COVID-19. The CDR3 is made up of 12 amino acids. Trimming stripped 8 bases from V and 5 bases from J, with 13 bases between. Germline V gene sequence: CDR1 SGHDT, CDR2 YYEEEE. Study processing details: The authors estimated nucleated cell counts from reference gene primer amplification. TCRdb's copy holds only in-frame clones and misses some; the assay was immunoSEQ multiplex PCR. The DNA gave D and trimming, while V, J and clone size come from that table. The data show 200,000 to 250,000 clones, approximately 88% seen once.

The chain carries TRBV5-6 and TRBJ1-2, with D possibly TRBD1 on 5 matching bases. The sample comprised PBMCs or T cells enriched from blood (not recorded which). The source of this sequence is a woman aged 25 to 39 who had been exposed to COVID-19. The CDR3: CASNPGGYGYTF. The CDR3 region has the DNA TGTGCCAGTAATCCCGGGGGGTATGGCTACACCTTC.